The 5 T cell receptor beta chains below all came from one sample that was sequenced in a study of blood T cell repertoires in COVID-19. Method: immunoSEQ multiplex PCR; TCRdb's copy keeps in-frame clones and lacks some. The repertoire holds 300,000 to 350,000 clones, with around 89% as singletons. The source material was peripheral blood. The receptors stem from a woman aged 40 to 49 with COVID-19, enrolled during active disease.

This clone showed up just once. The chain is built from TRBV6-2 or TRBV6-3 and TRBJ2-2; 7 nucleotides agree with TRBD2. V was clipped by 2 bases and J by 5 bases; unmatched bases: 2. This CDR3 contains 14 residues. CDR1 is MNHEY, CDR2 SVGEGT, per germline. This CDR3 is CASSYGRGTGELFF. The DNA of the CDR3 is TGTGCCAGCAGTTACGGGAGGGGAACCGGGGAGCTGTTTTTT.

V is TRBV27 and J is TRBJ1-2; D gene ambiguous. This CDR3 is built from 16 residues. Germline V CDR1 and CDR2: MNHEY, SMNVEV (reference sequence). V lost 6 bases, J lost 1 base, and 18 bases lay in between. CDR3 loop: CASSSLPVGDNYGYTF. The CDR3 nucleotides read TGTGCCAGCAGCTCCCTACCGGTTGGAGATAACTATGGCTACACCTTC.

The chain is built from TRBV12-3 or TRBV12-4 and TRBJ2-5, with TRBD2 as a possible D gene (6 bases). The V end was cut by 6 bases, the J end by 5 bases, with 10 bases between. CDR3 size: 12 residues. CDR3 bases: TGTGCCAGCAGGAGGGACTCGGAGACCCAGTACTTC. Amino acids: CASRRDSETQYF.

This clone was seen a single time. The V and J genes are TRBV19 and TRBJ2-3; D remains unclear. The V end was cut by 5 bases, the J end by 0 bases, with 12 bases between. The germline CDR1 and CDR2 sequences are LNHDA and SQIVND (reference sequence). The CDR3 is 15 amino acids. CDR3 region: CASSEISASTDTQYF. The CDR3 DNA follows: TGTGCCAGTAGTGAGATCAGCGCTAGCACAGATACGCAGTATTTT.

The sample holds a few counts of this clone. The chain recombines TRBV15 with TRBJ2-5, with 11 nucleotides matching TRBD2. This CDR3 is 18 amino acids long. V shed 3 bases, J shed 2 bases, and the junction held 11 bases outside the gene matches. CDR1 is LNHNV and CDR2 is YYDKDF in the germline V gene (reference sequence). CDR3 residues: CATSSSVRLAGGQETQYF. The CDR3 DNA sequence: TGTGCCACCAGCAGTTCCGTCAGGCTAGCGGGAGGACAAGAGACCCAGTACTTC.